This T cell receptor (beta chain) was identified during a study of cytomegalovirus exposure and HLA in healthy donors. The PCR made use of 60 Vbeta and 13 Jbeta primers. The data were produced by immunoSEQ multiplex PCR, yet TCRdb's version contains in-frame clones alone and is incomplete. The table has 60,000 to 75,000 clones, around 76% seen once. The CDR3 loop spans 15 amino acids. V shed 0 bases and J shed 8 bases, with 20 bases lying between them. Germline V gives CDR1 SQVTM, CDR2 ANQGSEA. Sequenced material: PBMCs. The sequence came from a woman in her twenties or thirties in good health and CMV-seropositive. The chain is built from TRBV29-1 and TRBJ2-7; no clear D gene. DNA of the CDR3: TGCAGCGTTGAAGAAGACTCCCGAGTTGGTAACAAGCAGTACTTC. This translates into CSVEEDSRVGNKQYF.